The clone carrying this T cell receptor beta chain was counted at least ten times. Its specificity is unknown. These data come from a study of T cells in Graves' hyperthyroidism and ophthalmopathy. Broader study findings: Also found in blood were most expanded thyroid clonotypes above 0.001.

TCR beta CDR3 sequences were amplified from RNA transcripts. The TCR CDR3 was amplified in a first-round RT-PCR using the HTBI primer set. TCRdb re-called the multiplex PCR reads through MiXCR, storing one row per CDR3 protein. This sample yields hundreds of thousands of distinct CDR3 sequences, of which approximately 44% are seen a single time; roughly 8.2% belongs to the top ten. The hyperthyroidism was newly diagnosed and had lasted under 2 months; the patients were aged 18 to 65. Trimming removed 7 bases at V and 3 bases at J, with 6 bases between. Germline V gene lookup returns CDR1 SQVTM and CDR2 ANQGSEA. CDR3 length: 10 residues.

The TCR was taken from a woman aged 18-29 years with Graves' hyperthyroidism. The source material was peripheral blood or thyroid tissue (not recorded which). The chain joins TRBV29-1 to TRBJ2-5; D ambiguous. CDR3 sequence: CSAFEETQYF. For the CDR3, the DNA is TGCAGCGCCTTTGAAGAGACCCAGTACTTC. The full variable domain, in which reference TRBV29-1 and TRBJ2-5 provide the parts outside the CDR3, is SAVISQKPSRDICQRGTSLTIQCQVDSQVTMMFWYRQQPGQSLTLIATANQGSEATYESGFVIDKFPISRPNLTFSTLTVSNMSPEDSSIYLCSAFEETQYFGPGTRLLVL.